This T cell receptor beta chain emerged from a study of CXCR3-negative and CXCR3-positive naive CD8 T cells (dated by TCRdb to between 2019 and 2020). At the level of the whole study: In total, some 150 million TRB reads were obtained, which works out to roughly 1.5 +/- 0.3 million reads per library. The TRBV-TRBJ cluster analysis covered naive subsets from about five donors and memory cells from 3 donors. Diversity and physicochemical repertoire analyses were performed on around twelve donors pooled from two independent experiments. On the study overall, not on this receptor specifically: Surface CD5, linked to self-reactivity in mice, was comparable between naive subsets; TCR interaction strength was therefore also inferred from TRB CDR3 physicochemical properties. Within the same donor, TRBV-TRBJ usage looked similar between naive CXCR3-negative and CXCR3-positive cells, but memory cells had distinct patterns. Freshly isolated PBMCs were used for most assays because CXCR3 expression partially decreased after cryopreservation. TRB CDR3s from CXCR3-positive naive cells showed higher hydrophobicity (lower Kidera factor 4), lower energy, and higher strength and volume indices than CXCR3-negative naive cells. Repertoire diversity was comparably high in both naive subsets but much lower in memory CD8+ T cells.

Reads for this sample came from a NextSeq 550. The Human TCR Profiling Kit (MiLaboratory) was used to prepare UMI-labeled 5' RACE TRB cDNA libraries. cDNA synthesis used the entire amount of extracted RNA, and PCR amplification then used the entire amount of cDNA produced. Libraries were prepared in parallel with an identical number of PCR cycles. As for how the authors treated the data: With a minimum of two reads required per UMI, MIGEC and MiXCR pulled out about 57,000 +/- 9,900 unique UMI-labeled TRB cDNA molecules from each library. On average, each library contained approximately 40,000 +/- 10,000 functional in-frame TRB CDR3 nucleotide clonotypes without stop codons. After downsampling to 5000 UMI-labeled TRB molecules per sample, diversity metrics, including normalized Shannon-Wiener and Chao1, were computed in VDJtools. For the central five CDR3 residues, VDJtools calculated physicochemical properties weighted by clonotype size, namely interaction energy, strength, volume and Kidera factor 4. TCRdb reprocessed the reads; each CDR3 protein sequence makes one entry, and DNA is unavailable. For this entry, the V and J calls and clone size follow TCRdb and not the study's own pipeline. This sample's table has entries for 140,000 to 150,000 distinct CDR3 sequences. The top ten constitute under 0.35% of the sample.

As regards this clonotype: No cognate antigen has been identified for it.

For each CD8+ T cell subset, flow sorting was done in triplicate, and roughly 320,000 cells per subset went directly into RLT lysis buffer. To keep memory contaminants out, a stringent definition of naive CD8+ T cells was applied: CD45RO-CCR7+CD27+CD95-. Peripheral blood mononuclear cells were isolated from buffy coats by standard density gradient centrifugation. A FACSAria III was used to flow-sort naive CXCR3-negative and CXCR3-positive CD8+ T cells. An RNeasy Mini Kit was used to extract total RNA from the sorted cells. The CDR3 holds 15 amino acids from the cysteine to the phenylalanine. No DNA is given. Via the germline V gene (reference sequence), CDR1 is SEHNR and CDR2 FQNEAQ.

The rearranged segments are TRBV7-9 and TRBJ2-7; TCRdb outputs TRBD1, but without DNA this stays unchecked. The sequence came from a human donor in good health. Some clones in this sample may be carry-over from other donors' samples. The source material was naive CXCR3+ CD8+ T cells from blood. The label giving this sample's cell subset or site can be read as: CD45RO-CCR7+CD27+CD95- naive CD8+ T cells expressing CXCR3 (TNR3+). CDR3 sequence: CASSLITGASDEQYF.